This T cell receptor beta chain was retrieved from a study of cytomegalovirus exposure and HLA in healthy donors. The study, taken as a whole, reports: A later analysis linked around 15,000 TCR beta sequences to HLA alleles at 0.05 false discovery rate. Cytomegalovirus association was assigned to under 200 TCR beta chains.

It was with 60 Vbeta and 13 Jbeta primers that the PCR ran. The method was immunoSEQ multiplex PCR; TCRdb's version includes in-frame clones alone and lacks a portion of them. The sample lists fewer than 250,000 clones; about four fifths were seen once. This clone has a single count. Antigen specificity is unknown. The same CDR3 is also encoded by other DNA sequences in this sample. The germline V gene has CDR1 SGHRS and CDR2 YFSETQ. The ends lost 2 bases at V and 3 bases at J; junction bases unmatched: 1. The CDR3 is 15 amino acids. The specimen was PBMCs. The clonotype comes from a woman aged 45 to 65 in good health and CMV-seropositive. The chain joins TRBV5-1 to TRBJ2-1, with 11 positions matching TRBD1. The DNA for the CDR3 is TGCGCCAGCAGCTTAGGGACAGGGGGCTACAATGAGCAGTTCTTC. Residues: CASSLGTGGYNEQFF.